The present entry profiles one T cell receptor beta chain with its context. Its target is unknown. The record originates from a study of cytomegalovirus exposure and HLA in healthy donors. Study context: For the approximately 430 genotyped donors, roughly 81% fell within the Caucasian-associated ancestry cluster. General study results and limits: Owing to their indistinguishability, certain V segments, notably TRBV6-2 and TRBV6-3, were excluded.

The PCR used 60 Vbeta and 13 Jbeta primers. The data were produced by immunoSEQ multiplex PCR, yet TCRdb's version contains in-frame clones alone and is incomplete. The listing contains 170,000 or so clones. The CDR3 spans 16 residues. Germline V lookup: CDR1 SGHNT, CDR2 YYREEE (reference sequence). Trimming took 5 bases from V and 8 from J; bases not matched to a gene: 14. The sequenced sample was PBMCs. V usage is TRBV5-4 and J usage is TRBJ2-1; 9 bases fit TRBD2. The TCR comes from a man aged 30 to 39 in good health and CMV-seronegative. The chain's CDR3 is CASRIPGSGSFDEQFF. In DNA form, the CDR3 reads TGTGCCAGCAGGATCCCTGGTAGCGGGAGCTTCGATGAGCAGTTCTTC.